The present T cell receptor beta chain was sequenced within a study of beta chain features in type 1 diabetes. This clone came up many times. Investigators reverse transcribed all isolated RNA, so they sequenced expressed TCRB transcripts. Measured with immunoSEQ multiplex PCR; TCRdb has only the in-frame clones, and not every one. The sample shows hundreds of thousands of clones, 11% to 15% of them seen only once. CD45RO/CCR7/CD25/CD127/CD95/CD27 staining was used to isolate CD4+ naive, central memory, regulatory and stem cell-like memory cells by sorting. Sequences were obtained from central memory CD4+ T cells from blood. This receptor was taken from a man aged 25 to 45 in good health.

The CDR3 DNA is TGTGCCAGCAGCGTAGAGGGACTAGCGCATGAGCAGTTCTTC. Protein sequence: CASSVEGLAHEQFF. The rearrangement joins TRBV9 to TRBJ2-1, with TRBD2 matching over 10 bases. Germline V lookup: CDR1 SGDLS, CDR2 YYNGEE. The CDR3 sequence is 14 residues long. The junction had 2 bases not matched to a gene; V was cut back by 0 bases and J by 8 bases.